The clone carrying this T cell receptor (beta chain) was found many times. This sample was taken from a study of regulatory T cells in long-lasting Graves disease. The authors built TCR beta libraries using iRepertoire HTBI primers and Arm-PCR of CDR3 regions. TCRdb reprocessed the multiplex PCR reads via MiXCR and lists one record per CDR3 protein. The sample yields some 200,000 distinct CDR3 sequences, around 19% seen once. The CDR3 contains 13 residues. The germline gives CDR1 SGHRS, CDR2 YFSETQ. Trimming left V 0 bases short and J 6 bases short, with 9 bases between. Sample time point: newly diagnosed GD, antithyroid drugs for less than 3 months. The authors made the TCR library using RNA they extracted from PBMCs. All patients originated from an endocrinology department located in Xi'an, China. Separately, the same data were catalogued under a study of T cells in Graves' hyperthyroidism and ophthalmopathy.

This chain uses TRBV5-1 with TRBJ1-2; D gene uncertain. The clonotype comes from a woman in her 30s with Graves disease. The input for sequencing was peripheral blood mononuclear cells (PBMCs), taken at new diagnosis, from a patient treated with antithyroid drugs. The CDR3 bases are TGCGCCAGCAGCTTGGCAGTCACTGATGGCTACACCTTC. Its protein is CASSLAVTDGYTF.